This note documents a single T cell receptor beta chain sequence. Its antigen remains unidentified. Base qualities are missing; no much larger clone stands one base away. CD8 naive samples consisted of CD45RO-negative cells that were positively selected for CCR7, yielding a CD45RA+CCR7+ population without TemRA cells. The donors were healthy, HIV-negative adults with no recently reported acute infections or vaccinations. All donors were Caucasian adults living in Nashville, Tennessee, USA. After blood collection by leukapheresis, PBMCs were isolated using Ficoll-Histopaque density gradient centrifugation and then cryopreserved in the vapor phase of liquid nitrogen. Analytical flow cytometry was used to check the purity and quantity of each magnetically sorted T cell population. Genomic DNA was isolated from each sorted fraction and quantified by UV absorbance on a Nanodrop 2000c. These data come from a study of shared clonotypes between healthy human individuals (dated by TCRdb to about 2020). Broadly, across the study: The cohort comprised a couple of women and a few men aged 18 to 49 years. For each donor, CD4 naive and CD4 memory were each given three plates, CD8 naive was given two plates, and CD8 memory was given one plate. To estimate repertoire size and how much clonotypes are shared between individuals, the study performed deep sequencing of blood TCR repertoires from a few healthy adults. Different laboratories and diverse techniques were used to prepare libraries and sequence TCR repertoires, to increase sequencing depth and limit assay-specific biases. Between about 0.85 and 9.5 billion PBMCs per donor were obtained by leukapheresis.

On the study overall, not on this receptor specifically: Compared with non-shared clonotypes, the clonotypes found in all four sorted-subset donors had higher generation probabilities. Sampling was limited to blood, and TCR repertoires in tissue likely differ from TCR repertoires in blood. Incomplete sequencing was indicated by rarefaction of sorted-subset datasets, despite the large sequencing depth. Across a handful of donors, about 4.5% of naive CD4, 3.5% of naive CD8, roughly 2.3% of memory CD4, and 0.4% to 0.45% of memory CD8 clonotypes were shared. The small number of donors limited the genetic and exposure-history diversity represented. Estimated clonotype richness was generally larger for naive than for memory subsets. Pairwise subsampling indicated that sequencing depth was expected to affect the degree of clonotype sharing among donors.

Using the deep immunoSEQ assay, TCR CDR3 regions were amplified from genomic DNA by multiplex PCR. Extracted genomic DNA from each cell subset was spread evenly across all wells of several immunoSEQ 96-well plates, with each plate serving as a replicate. For sorted subsets, about 200 ng genomic DNA, equal to tens of thousands of T cell genomes, was loaded into each replicate PCR. Purified libraries were measured with a Qubit 3.0 fluorometer, size-checked on a Bioanalyzer 2100, and measured again with the KAPA Library Quantification kit. Every immunoSEQ 96-well plate was sequenced on a separate single-read 150-cycle Illumina NextSeq 550 flow cell. The paper's data handling went like this. Because only junctional sequences without quality scores were contained in the immunoSEQ output, filtering matching that applied to full-length reads could not be performed. To assign V/J genes and CDR3, sequences were annotated using PyIR, a Python wrapper for IgBLAST v1.9, with IMGT germline references. Reads were filtered out if the reads had weak V/J assignments (E-value above 1e-6), no CDR3, stop codons, out-of-frame junctions, or ambiguous translated residues. A V3J clonotype was defined by an identical inferred V gene, J gene, and CDR3 amino acid sequence. The percentage overlap between two repertoires was calculated by dividing the number of shared unique clonotypes by the size of the smaller repertoire. RTK rarefaction, the Chao1 estimator, and Recon v2.1 estimates of unobserved clonotypes were used to assess repertoire richness. Generation probabilities for all TCRbeta clonotypes obtained by the gDNA method from a handful of donors were computed using OLGA. TCRdb provides this immuneACCESS table in a form limited to in-frame rearrangements. Some clones are lacking; in checked studies, under half of them reflect an unresolved V gene, and why the rest are absent is not known. V and J calls and clone size are given by that table; D and trimming were obtained from the DNA. The sample profile shows about 2,200,000 clones; approximately 94% of them were found once. Clones ranked in the top ten supply under 2% of the sample.

Inclusive of the bounding cysteine and phenylalanine, the CDR3 is 16 residues long. This entry keeps only the CDR3 DNA: 48 bases, framed from base 1. The V and J ends are trimmed by 11 bases and 4 bases, leaving 24 bases between them. CDR1 LGHNA and CDR2 YSLEER are derived from the germline V gene. This TCR derives from a man between 18 and 29 years old in good health. Some clones in this sample may be carry-over from other donors' samples. The V gene is TRBV4-3 and the J gene is TRBJ2-1; the D gene assignment is perhaps TRBD1 or TRBD2, with each matching 5 bases. Specimen: naive CD8+ T cells from PBMCs. In light of the paper, this sample's cell subset or site label describes: CD45RA+CCR7+. The bases read TGCGCCGGATCGTACTCCCGGGACCAGAAATACAATGAGCAGTTCTTC. Translated, this is CAGSYSRDQKYNEQFF.